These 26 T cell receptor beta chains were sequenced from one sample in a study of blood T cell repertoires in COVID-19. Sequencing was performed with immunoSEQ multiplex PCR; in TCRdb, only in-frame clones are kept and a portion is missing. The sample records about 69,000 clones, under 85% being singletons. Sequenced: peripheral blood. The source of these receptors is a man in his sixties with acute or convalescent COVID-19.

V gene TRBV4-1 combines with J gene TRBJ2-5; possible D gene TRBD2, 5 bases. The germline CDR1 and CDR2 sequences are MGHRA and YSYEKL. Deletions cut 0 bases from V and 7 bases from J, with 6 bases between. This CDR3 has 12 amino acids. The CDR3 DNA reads TGCGCCAGCAGCCAAGAAGGGAGGACCCAGTACTTC. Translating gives CASSQEGRTQYF.

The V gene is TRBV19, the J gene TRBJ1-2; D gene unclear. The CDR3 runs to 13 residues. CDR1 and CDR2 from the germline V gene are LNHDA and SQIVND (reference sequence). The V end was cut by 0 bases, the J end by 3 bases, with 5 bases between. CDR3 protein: CASSIEEDYGYTF. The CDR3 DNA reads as TGTGCCAGTAGTATAGAAGAGGACTATGGCTACACCTTC.

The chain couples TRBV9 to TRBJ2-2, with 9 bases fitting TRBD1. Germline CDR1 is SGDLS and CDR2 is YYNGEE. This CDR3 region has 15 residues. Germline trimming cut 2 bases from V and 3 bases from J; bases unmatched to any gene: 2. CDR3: CASSVGDRDTGELFF. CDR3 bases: TGTGCCAGCAGCGTCGGGGACAGGGACACCGGGGAGCTGTTTTTT.

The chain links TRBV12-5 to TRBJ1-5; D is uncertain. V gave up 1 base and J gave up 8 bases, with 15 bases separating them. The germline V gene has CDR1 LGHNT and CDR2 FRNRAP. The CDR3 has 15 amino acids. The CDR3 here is CASGLGQAPQEPQHF. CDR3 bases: TGTGCTAGTGGTTTGGGGCAAGCTCCTCAGGAGCCCCAGCATTTT.

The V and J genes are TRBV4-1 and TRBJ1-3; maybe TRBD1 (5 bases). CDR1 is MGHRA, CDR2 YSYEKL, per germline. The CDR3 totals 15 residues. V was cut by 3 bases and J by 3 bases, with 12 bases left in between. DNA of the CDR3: TGCGCCAGCAGCCAGACCGGGACTAATGGAAACACCATATATTTT. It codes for CASSQTGTNGNTIYF.

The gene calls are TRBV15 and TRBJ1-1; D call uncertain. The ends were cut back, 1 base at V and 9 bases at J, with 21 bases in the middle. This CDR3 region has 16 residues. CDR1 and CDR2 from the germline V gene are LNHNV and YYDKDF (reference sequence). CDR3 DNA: TGTGCCACCAGCAGAGGTCCGGGGTTTGATAGCACCCAAGCTTTCTTT. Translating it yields CATSRGPGFDSTQAFF.

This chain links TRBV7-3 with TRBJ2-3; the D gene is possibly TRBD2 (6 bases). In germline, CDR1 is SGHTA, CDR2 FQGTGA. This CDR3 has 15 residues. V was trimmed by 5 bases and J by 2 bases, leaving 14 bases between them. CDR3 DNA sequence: TGTGCCAGCAGCCTACGCGGGGTACTCACAGATACGCAGTATTTT. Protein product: CASSLRGVLTDTQYF.

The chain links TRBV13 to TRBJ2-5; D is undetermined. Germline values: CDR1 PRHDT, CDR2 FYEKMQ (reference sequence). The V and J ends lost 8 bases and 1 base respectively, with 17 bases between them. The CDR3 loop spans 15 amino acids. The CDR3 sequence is CASSLARRAQETQYF. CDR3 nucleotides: TGTGCCAGCTCTTTAGCTAGGAGAGCCCAAGAGACCCAGTACTTC.

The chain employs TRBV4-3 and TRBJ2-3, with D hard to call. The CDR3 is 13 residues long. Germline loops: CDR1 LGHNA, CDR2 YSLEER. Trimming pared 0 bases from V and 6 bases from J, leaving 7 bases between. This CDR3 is CASSQEEEDTQYF. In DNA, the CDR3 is TGCGCCAGCAGCCAAGAAGAGGAGGATACGCAGTATTTT.

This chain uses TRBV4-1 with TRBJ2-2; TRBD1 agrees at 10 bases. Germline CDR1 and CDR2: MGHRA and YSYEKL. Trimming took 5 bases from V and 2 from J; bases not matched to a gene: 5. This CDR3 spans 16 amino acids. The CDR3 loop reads CASSFKTGGNTGELFF. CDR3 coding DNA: TGCGCCAGCAGCTTTAAGACAGGGGGCAACACCGGGGAGCTGTTTTTT.

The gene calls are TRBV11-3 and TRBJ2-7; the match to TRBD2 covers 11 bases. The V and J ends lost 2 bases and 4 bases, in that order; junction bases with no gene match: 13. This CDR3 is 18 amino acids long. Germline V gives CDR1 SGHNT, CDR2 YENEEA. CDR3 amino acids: CASSLPPSSGGRMYEQYF. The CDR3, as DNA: TGTGCCAGCAGCTTACCTCCGTCTAGCGGGGGGAGAATGTACGAGCAGTACTTC. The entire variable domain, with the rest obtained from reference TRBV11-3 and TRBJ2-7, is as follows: EAGVVQSPRYKIIEKKQPVAFWCNPISGHNTLYWYLQNLGQGPELLIRYENEEAVDDSQLPKDRFSAERLKGVDSTLKIQPAELGDSAVYLCASSLPPSSGGRMYEQYFGPGTRLTVT.

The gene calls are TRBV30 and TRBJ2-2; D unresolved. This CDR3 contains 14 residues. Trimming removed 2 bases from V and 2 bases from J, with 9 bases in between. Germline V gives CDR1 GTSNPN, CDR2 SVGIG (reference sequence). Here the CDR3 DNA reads TGTGCCTGGAGTCTTACAGCTAACACCGGGGAGCTGTTTTTT. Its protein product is CAWSLTANTGELFF.

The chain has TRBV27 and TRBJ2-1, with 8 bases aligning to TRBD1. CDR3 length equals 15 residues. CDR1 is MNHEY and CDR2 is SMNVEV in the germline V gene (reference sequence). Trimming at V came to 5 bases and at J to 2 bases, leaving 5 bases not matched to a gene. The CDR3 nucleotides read TGTGCCAGCAGTCAGGACAGGGCACCCTACAATGAGCAGTTCTTC. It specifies CASSQDRAPYNEQFF.

The CDR3 bases are TGTGCCAGCTCACTGGAAGGACAGAGAGGTTATAGCAATCAGCCCCAGCATTTT. This gives the protein CASSLEGQRGYSNQPQHF. V gene TRBV18 combines with J gene TRBJ1-5; D may be TRBD1 (6 bases). V was cut by 4 bases and J by 0 bases, with 19 bases left in between. The CDR3 is made up of 18 amino acids. The germline V gene has CDR1 KGHSH and CDR2 LQKENI.

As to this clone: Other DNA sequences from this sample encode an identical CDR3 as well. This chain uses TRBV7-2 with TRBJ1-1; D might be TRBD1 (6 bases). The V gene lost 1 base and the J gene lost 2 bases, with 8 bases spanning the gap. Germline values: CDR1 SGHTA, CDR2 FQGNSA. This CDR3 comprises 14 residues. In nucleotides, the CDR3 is TGTGCCAGCAGCTTAGACAGGGCCAACACTGAAGCTTTCTTT. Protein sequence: CASSLDRANTEAFF. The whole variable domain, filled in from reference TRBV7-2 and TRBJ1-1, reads GAGVSQSPSNKVTEKGKDVELRCDPISGHTALYWYRQSLGQGLEFLIYFQGNSAPDKSGLPSDRFSAERTGGSVSTLTIQRTQQEDSAVYLCASSLDRANTEAFFGQGTRLTVV.

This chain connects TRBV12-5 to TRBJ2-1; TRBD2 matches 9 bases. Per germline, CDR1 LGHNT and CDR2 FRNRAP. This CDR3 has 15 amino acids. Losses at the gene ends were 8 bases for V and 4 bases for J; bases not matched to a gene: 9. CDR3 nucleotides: TGTGCTAGTAGCCGGGGGACTAGCACATACAATGAGCAGTTCTTC. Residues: CASSRGTSTYNEQFF.

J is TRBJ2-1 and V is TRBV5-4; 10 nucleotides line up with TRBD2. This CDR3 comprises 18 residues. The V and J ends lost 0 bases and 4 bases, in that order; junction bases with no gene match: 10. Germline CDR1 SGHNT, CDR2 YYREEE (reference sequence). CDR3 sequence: CASSLGPRLSGGYNEQFF. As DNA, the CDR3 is TGTGCCAGCAGCTTGGGCCCCCGACTTAGCGGGGGGTACAATGAGCAGTTCTTC.

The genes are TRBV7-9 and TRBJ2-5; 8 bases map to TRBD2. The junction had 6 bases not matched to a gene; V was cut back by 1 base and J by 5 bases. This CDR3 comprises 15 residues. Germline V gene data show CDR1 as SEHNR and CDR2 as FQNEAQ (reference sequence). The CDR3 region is CASSLGGGFEETQYF. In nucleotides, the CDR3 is TGTGCCAGCAGCTTAGGCGGGGGGTTCGAGGAGACCCAGTACTTC.

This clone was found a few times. In DNA form, the CDR3 reads TGTGCCAGTAGTACTCGTACGGCAGGGGGCTTGAGAGGCTACACCTTC. Translating it yields CASSTRTAGGLRGYTF. The J gene is TRBJ1-2, the V gene TRBV19; 8 nucleotides agree with TRBD1. Trimming at V came to 4 bases and at J to 8 bases, leaving 15 bases not matched to a gene. Germline-derived CDR1 and CDR2 are LNHDA and SQIVND (reference sequence). This CDR3 comprises 16 residues. The full variable domain, with the rest looked up from reference TRBV19 and TRBJ1-2, is DGGITQSPKYLFRKEGQNVTLSCEQNLNHDAMYWYRQDPGQGLRLIYYSQIVNDFQKGDIAEGYSVSREKKESFPLTVTSAQKNPTAFYLCASSTRTAGGLRGYTFGSGTRLTVV.

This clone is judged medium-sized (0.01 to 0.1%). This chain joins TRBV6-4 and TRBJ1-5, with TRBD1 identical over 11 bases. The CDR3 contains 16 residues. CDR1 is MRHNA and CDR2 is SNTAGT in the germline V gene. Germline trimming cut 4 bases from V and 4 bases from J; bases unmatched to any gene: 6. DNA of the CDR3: TGTGCCAGCAGTGCCCCCGGGACAGGGGGGAATCAGCCCCAGCATTTT. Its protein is CASSAPGTGGNQPQHF.

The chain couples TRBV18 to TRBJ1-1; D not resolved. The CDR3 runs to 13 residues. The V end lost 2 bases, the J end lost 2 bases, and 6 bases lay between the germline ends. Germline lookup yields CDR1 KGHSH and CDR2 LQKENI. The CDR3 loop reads CASSPTGNTEAFF. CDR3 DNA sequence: TGTGCCAGCTCACCAACGGGAAACACTGAAGCTTTCTTT. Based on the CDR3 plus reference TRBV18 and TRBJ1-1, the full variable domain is NAGVMQNPRHLVRRRGQEARLRCSPMKGHSHVYWYRQLPEEGLKFMVYLQKENIIDESGMPKERFSAEFPKEGPSILRIQQVVRGDSAAYFCASSPTGNTEAFFGQGTRLTVV.

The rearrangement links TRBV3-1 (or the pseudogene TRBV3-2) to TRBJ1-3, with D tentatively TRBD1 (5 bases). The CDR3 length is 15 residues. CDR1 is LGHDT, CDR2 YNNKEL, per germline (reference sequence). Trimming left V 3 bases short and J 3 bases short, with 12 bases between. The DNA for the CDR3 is TGTGCCAGCAGCCATGGGGGGATGTTTGGAAACACCATATATTTT. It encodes CASSHGGMFGNTIYF.

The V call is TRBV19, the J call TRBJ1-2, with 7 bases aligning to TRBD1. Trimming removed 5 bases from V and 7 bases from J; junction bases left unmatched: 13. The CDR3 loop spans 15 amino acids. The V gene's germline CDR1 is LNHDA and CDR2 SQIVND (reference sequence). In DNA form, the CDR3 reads TGTGCCAGTAGTCCAGACAGGGACCCTTCGCGTGGCTACACCTTC. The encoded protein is CASSPDRDPSRGYTF.

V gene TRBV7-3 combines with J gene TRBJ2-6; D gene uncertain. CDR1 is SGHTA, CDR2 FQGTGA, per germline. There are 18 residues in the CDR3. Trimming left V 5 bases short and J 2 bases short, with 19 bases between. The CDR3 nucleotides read TGTGCCAGCAGCCCCCGTGGCAGTCGATCTCCTGGGGCCAACGTCCTGACTTTC. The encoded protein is CASSPRGSRSPGANVLTF.

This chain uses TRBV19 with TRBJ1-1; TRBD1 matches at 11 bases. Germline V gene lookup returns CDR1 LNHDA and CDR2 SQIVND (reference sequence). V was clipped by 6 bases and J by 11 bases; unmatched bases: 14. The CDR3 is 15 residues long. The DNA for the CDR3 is TGTGCCAGTAGAGACATCCGGACAGGGGGCGAGGACGCTTTCTTT. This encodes CASRDIRTGGEDAFF.

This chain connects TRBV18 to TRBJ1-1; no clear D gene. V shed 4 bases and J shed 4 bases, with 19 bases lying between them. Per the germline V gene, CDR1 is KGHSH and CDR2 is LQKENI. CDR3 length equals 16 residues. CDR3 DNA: TGTGCCAGCTCACGTAATAGTTGGGAGGGTACCACTGAAGCTTTCTTT. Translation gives CASSRNSWEGTTEAFF.